Included here is one TCR beta chain sequence, with context. This clone has a single count. No cognate antigen has been identified for it. Base qualities are not at hand, and no much larger clone is one base apart. The data stem from a study of CD8+ T cells in alopecia areata listed by TCRdb under 2018. Concerning the study at large: Treated patients were enrolled in an open-label pilot trial of oral tofacitinib, 5 to 10 mg twice daily, for moderate-to-severe alopecia areata. Patients received tofacitinib for 6 to 18 months and were then followed off drug for 6 months to check for delayed response and recurrence. Disease severity in treated patients was measured with the SALT score, which quantifies the percentage of affected scalp surface area. High-throughput TCRbeta sequencing was used to examine T cell clonal expansion in alopecia areata in both the C3H/HeJ mouse model and human patients. Human TCRbeta sequencing covered scalp tissue and sorted CD4+ and CD8+ peripheral blood T cells from patchy and totalis/universalis alopecia areata patients and healthy controls. Biopsies were taken from tofacitinib-treated patients at baseline and again at 4 and 24 weeks into treatment, and several of those patients also had a later scalp biopsy. Scalp clonality was compared across normal scalp (n=4), patchy alopecia areata scalp (n=8), and alopecia totalis/universalis scalp (n=8). RNA was extracted with the PAXgene miRNA kit for fixed scalp, the miRNeasy kit for PBMCs, and the RNeasy kit for mouse skin. TCRbeta CDR3 regions were amplified by immunoSEQ multiplex PCR with 35 Vbeta forward and 13 Jbeta reverse primers.

The study at large found these results: Higher clonality and more expanded CD8+ clones were observed in lesional scalp than in normal scalp, particularly in alopecia totalis/universalis, a finding suggestive of antigenic drive. The treated cohort was small, with a single nonresponder, so links between baseline CD8+ expansion and response need larger studies. Scalp clonality and the number of expanded CD8+ clones among the top 100 scalp clones were significantly decreased by tofacitinib. Scalp TCR repertoire analysis is complicated because resident alphabeta T cells in normal human skin are also sequenced, whereas mouse skin is dominated by gammadelta T cells. During tofacitinib treatment, many expanded lesional clones remained in scalp and blood, and this persistence may partly explain relapse after treatment is stopped. Shared TCR sequences between patients were less evident than in mice, which may be partly attributable to HLA diversity in the patient population.

For this chain, trimming is 3 bases at the V end and 7 bases at the J end, and the number of junction bases without a gene match is 6. The CDR3 runs 13 residues from the cysteine to the phenylalanine. The kept DNA is CDR3 alone, 39 bases in frame from the first base. In the germline V gene, CDR1 corresponds to SQVTM and CDR2 to ANQGSEA. Receptors were amplified or captured by the immunoSEQ multiplex PCR assay. To provide template for TCR sequencing, every sample had RNA extracted and reverse transcribed into cDNA. First-strand cDNA was synthesized with SuperScript III using a 2:1 mix of oligo-dT and random hexamers. A synthetic immune receptor repertoire was used to assess amplification bias, and residual bias was removed computationally. From the authors' description of their analysis: Raw reads were preprocessed to remove errors, and CDR3 was defined by IMGT conventions from the conserved cysteine to phenylalanine. Clonality was calculated as 1 minus Shannon entropy normalized by log2 of the number of productive unique TCRs. Whether each scalp clone was CD4 or CD8 was inferred by checking scalp TCRbeta sequences against the CD4 and CD8 repertoires from sorted blood. In TCRdb, the immuneACCESS table is reduced to in-frame sequences with V and J assigned. These tables do not hold every clone; where another copy was compared, an unresolved V gene accounts for under half, and the others remain unexplained. Clone size and the V and J calls come from that table; the DNA yielded D and trimming. This sample has about 120,000 clones in its table, and roughly 56% of those were observed once. Under 3.5% of the sample rests with the top ten.

Sample time point, as interpreted from the label and publication: less than 30 weeks on oral tofacitinib. What this sample's treatment or condition label stands for: oral pan-JAK inhibitor, 5-10 mg twice daily. Lesional scalp punch biopsies and peripheral blood were collected from alopecia areata patients. After PBMCs were isolated by density centrifugation and stained for CD3, CD4 and CD8, a FACSAria was used to sort CD4+ and CD8+ T cells. The sample consisted of CD4+ T cells sorted from blood, taken at week 24, from a patient treated with tofacitinib. The chain was built from TRBV29-1 and TRBJ1-5, and 7 junction bases match TRBD1. The receptor was derived from a human donor with alopecia areata. The DNA sequence is given as TGCAGCGTTGAGGGGCAGGGGGGACAGCCCCAGCATTTT. Its translation is CSVEGQGGQPQHF.